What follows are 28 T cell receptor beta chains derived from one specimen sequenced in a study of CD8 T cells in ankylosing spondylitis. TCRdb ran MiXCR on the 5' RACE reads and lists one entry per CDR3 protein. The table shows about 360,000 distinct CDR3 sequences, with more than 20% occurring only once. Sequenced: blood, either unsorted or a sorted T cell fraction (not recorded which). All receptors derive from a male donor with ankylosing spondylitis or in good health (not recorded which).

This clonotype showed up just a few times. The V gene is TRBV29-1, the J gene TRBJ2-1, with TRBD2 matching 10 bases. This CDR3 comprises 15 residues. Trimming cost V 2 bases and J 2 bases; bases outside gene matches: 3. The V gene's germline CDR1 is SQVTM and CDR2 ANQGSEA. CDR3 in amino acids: CSVEPGTSAYNEQFF. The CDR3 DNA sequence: TGCAGCGTTGAACCCGGGACTAGCGCCTACAATGAGCAGTTCTTC.

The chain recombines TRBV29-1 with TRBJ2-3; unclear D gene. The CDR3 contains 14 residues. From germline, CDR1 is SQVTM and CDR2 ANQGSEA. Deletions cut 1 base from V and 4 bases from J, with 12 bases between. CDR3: CSVEGIGEADTQYF. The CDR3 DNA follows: TGCAGCGTTGAAGGGATAGGTGAGGCAGATACGCAGTATTTT.

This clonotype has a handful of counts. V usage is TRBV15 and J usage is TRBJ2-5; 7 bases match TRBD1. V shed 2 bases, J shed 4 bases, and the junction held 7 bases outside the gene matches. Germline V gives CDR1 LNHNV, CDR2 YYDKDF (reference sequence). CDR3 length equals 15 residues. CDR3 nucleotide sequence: TGTGCCACCAGCAGACGAGGACAGGCTTCAGAGACCCAGTACTTC. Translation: CATSRRGQASETQYF.

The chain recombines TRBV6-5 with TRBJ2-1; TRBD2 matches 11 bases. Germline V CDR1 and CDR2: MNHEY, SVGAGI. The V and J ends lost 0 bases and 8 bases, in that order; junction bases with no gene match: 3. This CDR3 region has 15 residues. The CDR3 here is CASSYSPGLADEQFF. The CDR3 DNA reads TGTGCCAGCAGTTACTCTCCGGGACTAGCGGATGAGCAGTTCTTC.

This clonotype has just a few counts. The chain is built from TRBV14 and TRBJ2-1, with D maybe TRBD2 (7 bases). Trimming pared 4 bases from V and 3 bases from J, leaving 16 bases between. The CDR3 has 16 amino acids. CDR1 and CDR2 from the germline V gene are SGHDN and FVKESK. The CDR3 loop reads CASSPSRGAVYNEQFF. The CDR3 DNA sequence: TGTGCCAGCAGCCCAAGTCGGGGGGCGGTCTACAATGAGCAGTTCTTC.

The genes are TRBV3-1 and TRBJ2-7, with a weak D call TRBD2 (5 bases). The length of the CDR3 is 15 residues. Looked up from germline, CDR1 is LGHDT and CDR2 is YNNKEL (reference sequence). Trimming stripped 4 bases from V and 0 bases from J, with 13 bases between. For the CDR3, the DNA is TGTGCCAGCAGCCCAGTCGGAGGTCACTCCTACGAGCAGTACTTC. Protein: CASSPVGGHSYEQYF.

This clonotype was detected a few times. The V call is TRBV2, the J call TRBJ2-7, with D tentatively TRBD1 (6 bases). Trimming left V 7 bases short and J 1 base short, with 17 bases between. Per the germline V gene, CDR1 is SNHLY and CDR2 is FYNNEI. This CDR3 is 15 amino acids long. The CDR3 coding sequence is TGTGCCAGCACAGACCCGGACAGCGCTTCCTACGAGCAGTACTTC. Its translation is CASTDPDSASYEQYF. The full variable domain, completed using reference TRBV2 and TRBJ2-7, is EPEVTQTPSHQVTQMGQEVILRCVPISNHLYFYWYRQILGQKVEFLVSFYNNEISEKSEIFDDQFSVERPDGSNFTLKIRSTKLEDSAMYFCASTDPDSASYEQYFGPGTRLTVT.

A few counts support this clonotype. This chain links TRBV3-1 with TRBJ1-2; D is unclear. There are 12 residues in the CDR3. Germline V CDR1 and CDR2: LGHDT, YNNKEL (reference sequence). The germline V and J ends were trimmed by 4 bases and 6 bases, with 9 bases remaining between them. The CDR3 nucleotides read TGTGCCAGCAGCCGGACTGAAAATGGCTACACCTTC. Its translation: CASSRTENGYTF.

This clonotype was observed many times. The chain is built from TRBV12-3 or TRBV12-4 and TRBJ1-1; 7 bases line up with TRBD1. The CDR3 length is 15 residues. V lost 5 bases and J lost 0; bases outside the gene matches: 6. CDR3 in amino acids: CASSPGTALNTEAFF. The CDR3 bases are TGTGCCAGCAGTCCTGGGACAGCTTTGAACACTGAAGCTTTCTTT.

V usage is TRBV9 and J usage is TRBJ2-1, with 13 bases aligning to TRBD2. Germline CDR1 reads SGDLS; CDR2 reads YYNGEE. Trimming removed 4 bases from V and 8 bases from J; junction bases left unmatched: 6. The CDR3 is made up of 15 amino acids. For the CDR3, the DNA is TGTGCCAGCAGCCCGAGGACTAGCGGGGGACATGAGCAGTTCTTC. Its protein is CASSPRTSGGHEQFF. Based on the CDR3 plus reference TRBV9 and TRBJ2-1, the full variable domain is DSGVTQTPKHLITATGQRVTLRCSPRSGDLSVYWYQQSLDQGLQFLIQYYNGEERAKGNILERFSAQQFPDLHSELNLSSLELGDSALYFCASSPRTSGGHEQFFGPGTRLTVL.

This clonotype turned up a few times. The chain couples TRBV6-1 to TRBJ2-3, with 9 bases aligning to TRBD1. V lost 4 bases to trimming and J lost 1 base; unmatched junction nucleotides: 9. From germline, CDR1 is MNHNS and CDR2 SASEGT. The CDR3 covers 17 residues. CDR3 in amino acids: CASSAGTGIFGTDTQYF. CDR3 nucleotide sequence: TGTGCCAGCAGTGCTGGGACAGGGATTTTTGGCACAGATACGCAGTATTTT.

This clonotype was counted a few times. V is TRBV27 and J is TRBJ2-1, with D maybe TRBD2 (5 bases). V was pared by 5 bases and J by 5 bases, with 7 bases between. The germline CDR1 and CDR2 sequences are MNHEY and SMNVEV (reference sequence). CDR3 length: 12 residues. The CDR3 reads CASSSSDNEQFF. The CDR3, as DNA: TGTGCCAGCAGTAGTAGCGACAATGAGCAGTTCTTC.

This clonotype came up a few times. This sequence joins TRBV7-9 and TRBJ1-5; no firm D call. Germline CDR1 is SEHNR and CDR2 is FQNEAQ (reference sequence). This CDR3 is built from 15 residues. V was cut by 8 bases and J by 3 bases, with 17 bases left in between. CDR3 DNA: TGTGCCAGCTTTCCGACGGGCGCCTTCAATCAGCCCCAGCATTTT. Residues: CASFPTGAFNQPQHF.

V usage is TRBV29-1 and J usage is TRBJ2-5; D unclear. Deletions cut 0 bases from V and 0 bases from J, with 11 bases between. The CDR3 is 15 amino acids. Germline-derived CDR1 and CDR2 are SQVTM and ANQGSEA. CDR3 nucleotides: TGCAGCGTTGAAGATCCCACAGACTACCAAGAGACCCAGTACTTC. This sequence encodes CSVEDPTDYQETQYF.

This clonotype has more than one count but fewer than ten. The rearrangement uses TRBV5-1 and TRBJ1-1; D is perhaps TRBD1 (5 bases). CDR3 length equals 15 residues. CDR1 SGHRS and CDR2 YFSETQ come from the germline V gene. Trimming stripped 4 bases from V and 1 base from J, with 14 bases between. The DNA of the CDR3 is TGCGCCAGCAGCCCGTTCGACAGCAAGAACACTGAAGCTTTCTTT. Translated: CASSPFDSKNTEAFF.

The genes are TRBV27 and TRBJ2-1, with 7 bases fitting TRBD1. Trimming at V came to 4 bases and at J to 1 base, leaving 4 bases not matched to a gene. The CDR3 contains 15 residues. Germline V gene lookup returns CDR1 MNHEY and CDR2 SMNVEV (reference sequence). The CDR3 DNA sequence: TGTGCCAGCAGTTCGGAGACAGGGTCCTACAATGAGCAGTTCTTC. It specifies CASSSETGSYNEQFF.

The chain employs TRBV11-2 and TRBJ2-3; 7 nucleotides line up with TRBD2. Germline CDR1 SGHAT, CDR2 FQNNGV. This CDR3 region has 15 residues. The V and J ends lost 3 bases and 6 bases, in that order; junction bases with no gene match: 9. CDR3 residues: CASSLGGSRFDTQYF. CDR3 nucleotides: TGTGCCAGCAGCTTGGGCGGGAGTCGGTTTGATACGCAGTATTTT.

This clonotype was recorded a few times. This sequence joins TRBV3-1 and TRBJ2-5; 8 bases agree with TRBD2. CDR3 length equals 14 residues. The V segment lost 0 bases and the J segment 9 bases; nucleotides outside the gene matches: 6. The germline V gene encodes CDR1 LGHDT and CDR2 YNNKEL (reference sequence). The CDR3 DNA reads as TGTGCCAGCAGCCAAGATTCGGGGGGGGGGTCCCAGTACTTC. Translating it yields CASSQDSGGGSQYF.

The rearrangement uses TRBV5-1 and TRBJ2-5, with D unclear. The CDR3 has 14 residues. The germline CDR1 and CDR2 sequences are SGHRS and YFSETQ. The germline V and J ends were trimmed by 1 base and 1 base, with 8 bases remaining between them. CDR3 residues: CASSLRHSQETQYF. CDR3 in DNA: TGCGCCAGCAGCTTGCGACACTCCCAAGAGACCCAGTACTTC.

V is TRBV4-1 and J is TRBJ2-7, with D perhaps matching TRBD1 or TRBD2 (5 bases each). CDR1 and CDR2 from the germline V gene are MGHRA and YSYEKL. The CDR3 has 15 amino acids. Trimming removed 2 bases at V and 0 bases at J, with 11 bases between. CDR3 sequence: CASSQPGAGSYEQYF. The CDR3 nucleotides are TGCGCCAGCAGCCAACCCGGGGCCGGCTCCTACGAGCAGTACTTC.

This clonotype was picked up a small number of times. The CDR3 spells CSTKLAGDTGELFF. As DNA, the CDR3 is TGCAGCACTAAACTAGCGGGAGACACCGGGGAGCTGTTTTTT. This rearrangement joins TRBV29-1 to TRBJ2-2, with TRBD2 matching 11 bases. The germline CDR1 and CDR2 sequences are SQVTM and ANQGSEA. The J segment lost 3 bases and the V segment lost 8 bases, leaving 5 bases of the junction unmatched. The CDR3 runs to 14 residues.

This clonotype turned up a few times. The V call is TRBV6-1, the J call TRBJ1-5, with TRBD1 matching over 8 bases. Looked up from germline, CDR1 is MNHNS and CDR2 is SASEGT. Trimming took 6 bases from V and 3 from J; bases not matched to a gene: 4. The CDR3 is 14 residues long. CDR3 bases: TGTGCCAGCAGCATGGACAGGGACAATCAGCCCCAGCATTTT. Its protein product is CASSMDRDNQPQHF.

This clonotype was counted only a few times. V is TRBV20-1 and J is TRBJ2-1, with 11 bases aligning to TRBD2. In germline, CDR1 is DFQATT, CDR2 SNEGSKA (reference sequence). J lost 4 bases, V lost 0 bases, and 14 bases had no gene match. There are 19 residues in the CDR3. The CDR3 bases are TGCAGTGCTAGAGATCTAAAGGGTAGCGGGGGGGCCCAATACAATGAGCAGTTCTTC. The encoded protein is CSARDLKGSGGAQYNEQFF.

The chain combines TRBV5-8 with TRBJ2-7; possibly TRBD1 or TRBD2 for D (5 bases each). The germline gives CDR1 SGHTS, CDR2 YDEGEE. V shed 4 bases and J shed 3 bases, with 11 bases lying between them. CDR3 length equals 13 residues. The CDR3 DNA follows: TGTGCCAGCAGCCCGGGGCGGTTCTACGAGCAGTACTTC. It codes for CASSPGRFYEQYF.

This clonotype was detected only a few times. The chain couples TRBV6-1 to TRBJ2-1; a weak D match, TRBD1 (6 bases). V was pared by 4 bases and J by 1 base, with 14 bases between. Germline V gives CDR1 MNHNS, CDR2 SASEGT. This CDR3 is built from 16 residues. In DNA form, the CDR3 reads TGTGCCAGCAGTGGGGCTGACAGGTGGTCCTACAATGAGCAGTTCTTC. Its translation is CASSGADRWSYNEQFF.

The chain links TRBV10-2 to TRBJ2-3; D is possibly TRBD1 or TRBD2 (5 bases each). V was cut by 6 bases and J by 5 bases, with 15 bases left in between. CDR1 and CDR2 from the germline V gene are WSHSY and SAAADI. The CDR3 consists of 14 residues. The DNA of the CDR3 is TGCGCCAGCAGGACGGGGCTAGCCGGAGATACGCAGTATTTT. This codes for CASRTGLAGDTQYF.

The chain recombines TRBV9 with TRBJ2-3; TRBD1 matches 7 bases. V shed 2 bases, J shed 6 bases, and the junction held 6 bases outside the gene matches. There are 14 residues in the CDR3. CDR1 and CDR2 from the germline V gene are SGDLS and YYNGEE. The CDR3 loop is CASSVTGLLDTQYF. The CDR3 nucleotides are TGTGCCAGCAGCGTGACAGGGCTCTTGGATACGCAGTATTTT. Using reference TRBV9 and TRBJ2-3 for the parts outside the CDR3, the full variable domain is DSGVTQTPKHLITATGQRVTLRCSPRSGDLSVYWYQQSLDQGLQFLIQYYNGEERAKGNILERFSAQQFPDLHSELNLSSLELGDSALYFCASSVTGLLDTQYFGPGTRLTVL.

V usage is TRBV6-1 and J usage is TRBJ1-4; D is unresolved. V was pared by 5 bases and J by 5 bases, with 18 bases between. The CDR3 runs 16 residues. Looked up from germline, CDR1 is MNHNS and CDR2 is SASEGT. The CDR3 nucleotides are TGTGCCAGCAGTCCCCTCGAGGTCAGCTCGAATGAAAAACTGTTTTTT. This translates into CASSPLEVSSNEKLFF.